The rows below give T cell receptor beta chains drawn from one sample of a study of early T cells in non-severe SARS-CoV-2 infection. TCRdb passed the 5' RACE reads through MiXCR, listing each CDR3 protein once. The sample holds around 37,000 distinct CDR3 sequences, about 8.2% seen once. Input material: whole blood. The receptor source for this set is an adult who was a healthcare worker with PCR-confirmed SARS-CoV-2 infection or an uninfected control (not recorded which). Both conserved end residues are part of each CDR3. D genes are given only for firm matches. The listing skips clone size in some rows; elsewhere it reads once, few, many or a size class.

j_call,clone_size,d_call,v_call,cdr3_nt,cdr3_aa
TRBJ1-1,NA,TRBD1,TRBV5-1,TGCGCCAGCAGCTACGGACAGGGAAACACTGAATCTTTCTTT,CASSYGQGNTESFF
TRBJ2-7,many,NA,TRBV5-1,TGCGCCAGCAGCTTCCGGGACCTTACCTACGAGCAGTACTTC,CASSFRDLTYEQYF
TRBJ2-7,NA,NA,TRBV10-3,TGTGCCATCAGTGACTCCTCGACAGGCTCCTACGAGCAGTACTTC,CAISDSSTGSYEQYF
TRBJ1-2,many,NA,TRBV27,TGTGCCAGCTCTTCGGGGACCTATGGCTACACCTTC,CASSSGTYGYTF
TRBJ1-1,few,NA,TRBV7-6,TGTGCCAGCAGCTTAGGGGAGGGTAGGACTGAAGCTTTCTTT,CASSLGEGRTEAFF
TRBJ1-1,many,NA,TRBV18,TGTGCCAGCACGACAGCGCTGAACACTGAAGCTTTCTTT,CASTTALNTEAFF
TRBJ1-1,many,TRBD1,TRBV6-2/TRBV6-3,TGTGCCAGCAGTTCACAGGGGAACGGGAAAAACACTGAAGCTTTCTTT,CASSSQGNGKNTEAFF
TRBJ2-7,few,NA,TRBV11-2,TGTGCCAGCAGCGGCGGGACTGTCGAGCAGTACTTC,CASSGGTVEQYF
TRBJ2-5,medium-sized,NA,TRBV7-9,TGTGCCAGCAGCTCCGAGGGGGAGACCCAGTACTTC,CASSSEGETQYF
TRBJ2-1,many,NA,TRBV7-9,TGTGCCAGCAGCTGGGGGCTTGAGCAGTTCTTC,CASSWGLEQFF
TRBJ2-3,many,TRBD2,TRBV12-3/TRBV12-4,TGTGCCAGCAGTACCCGGGGGGGGACTCGGACAGATACGCAGTATTTT,CASSTRGGTRTDTQYF
TRBJ2-3,NA,NA,TRBV2,TGTGCCAGCAGTGGCGACGTTAGCACAGATACGCAGTATTTT,CASSGDVSTDTQYF
TRBJ2-3,NA,NA,TRBV21-1,TGTGCCAGCATCTCACTCGGGACAGGCACAGATACGCAGTATTTT,CASISLGTGTDTQYF
TRBJ1-2,many,NA,TRBV2,TGTGCCAGCAGTGAAAGTGATGGCTACACCTTC,CASSESDGYTF
TRBJ2-4,many,NA,TRBV5-1,TGCGCCAGCAGCGAGGCTGTCAGGGGAGACAAAAACATTCAGTACTTC,CASSEAVRGDKNIQYF
TRBJ2-5,many,TRBD2,TRBV7-2,TGTGCCAGCAGCACCTATGGATCTAGACTAGCGGGGAAAGAGACCCAGTACTTC,CASSTYGSRLAGKETQYF
TRBJ1-4,few,NA,TRBV7-9,TGTGCCAGCAGCTTAACCCTTGGAAAACTGTTTTTT,CASSLTLGKLFF
TRBJ1-2,NA,TRBD1,TRBV3-1,TGTGCCAGCAGCCCGCCGTGGACAGGGGGCTCCTATGGCTACACCTTC,CASSPPWTGGSYGYTF
TRBJ2-5,many,NA,TRBV2,TGTGCCAGCAGTGAGACGGCAGGGGGGAGCAACCAGTACTTC,CASSETAGGSNQYF
TRBJ1-6,NA,NA,TRBV11-3,TGTGCCAGCAGCTTAGATGCGAATTCACCCCTCCACTTT,CASSLDANSPLHF
TRBJ2-3,few,NA,TRBV20-1,TGCAGTGCTAGCAACAATTACGGGACACAGTATTTT,CSASNNYGTQYF
TRBJ2-3,few,TRBD1,TRBV27,TGTGCCAGCAGTTTGGGGACAGACACAGATACGCAGTATTTT,CASSLGTDTDTQYF
TRBJ1-4,few,NA,TRBV12-3/TRBV12-4,TGTGCCAGCAGTTTAGTCCTAGGGGGGATACAGGAAAAACTGTTTTTT,CASSLVLGGIQEKLFF
TRBJ2-1,NA,TRBD2,TRBV11-2,TGTGCCAGCAGCTTAGGAGCGTGGCTAGCGGGTTACAATGAGCAGTTCTTC,CASSLGAWLAGYNEQFF
TRBJ2-1,medium-sized,TRBD2,TRBV20-1,TGCAGTGCTAGAGAGGGTAGCGACAAGCCGGGGGGGCCGGTTAATGAGCAGTTCTTC,CSAREGSDKPGGPVNEQFF
TRBJ1-5,NA,NA,TRBV7-2,TGTGCCAGCAGCTTAGCGCTACAGGGCCAGCCCCAGCATTTT,CASSLALQGQPQHF
TRBJ1-2,many,NA,TRBV7-8,TGTGCCAGCAGCTTAGTGGCAGGAAATAACTATGGCTACACCTTC,CASSLVAGNNYGYTF
TRBJ2-7,many,NA,TRBV10-3,TGTGCCATCAGACTAAACCCCATTCCTACCTACGAGCAGTACTTC,CAIRLNPIPTYEQYF